This TCR beta chain originates from a study of shared clonotypes between healthy human individuals. Data came from immunoSEQ multiplex PCR; TCRdb stores just in-frame clones and leaves some out. The data contain about 2.4 million clones, roughly 93% of them singletons. Germline CDR1 and CDR2: MGHRA and YSYEKL. There are 17 residues in the CDR3. V shed 0 bases and J shed 3 bases, with 14 bases lying between them. Investigators divided CD4+ cells into CD45RA+ naive and CD45RA-negative memory subsets. The chain couples TRBV4-1 to TRBJ1-4, with D tentatively TRBD1 (5 bases). This clonotype was sampled from a man aged 18 to 29 in good health. Some clones in this sample may be carry-over from other donors' samples. Sequenced material: naive CD4+ T cells from PBMCs. Subset indicated: CD45RA+ positively selected. CDR3 region: CASSQDRAGGPNEKLFF. CDR3 coding DNA: TGCGCCAGCAGCCAAGATAGGGCCGGGGGACCTAATGAAAAACTGTTTTTT.